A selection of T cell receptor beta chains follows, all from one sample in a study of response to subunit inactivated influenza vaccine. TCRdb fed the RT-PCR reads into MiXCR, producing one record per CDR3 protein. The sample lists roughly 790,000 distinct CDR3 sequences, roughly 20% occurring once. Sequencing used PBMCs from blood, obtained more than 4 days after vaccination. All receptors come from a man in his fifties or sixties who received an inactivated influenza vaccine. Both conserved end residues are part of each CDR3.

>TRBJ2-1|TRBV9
CASSVGGREQFF
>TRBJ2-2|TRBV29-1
CSALNTGELFF
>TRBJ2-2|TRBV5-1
CASSLKTGTGTAGELFF
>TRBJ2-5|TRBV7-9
CASSSTGLETQYF
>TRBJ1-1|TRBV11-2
CASSPAVRNTEAFF
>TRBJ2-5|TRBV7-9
CASSLISGQETQYF
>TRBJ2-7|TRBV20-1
CSARIRGRDSYEQYF
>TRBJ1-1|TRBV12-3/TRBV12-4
CASSLGQQGTEAFF
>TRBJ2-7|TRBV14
CASSESPLRVPYEQYF
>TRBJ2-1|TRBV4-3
CASSQGRAGGLRNEQFF
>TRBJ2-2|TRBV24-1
CATSDRSNTGELFF
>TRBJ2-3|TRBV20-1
CSARARGGTDTQYF
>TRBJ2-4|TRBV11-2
CASSSQPQGAWDIQYF
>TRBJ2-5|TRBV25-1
CASSGDTPVPQETQYF
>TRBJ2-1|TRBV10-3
CAMSTDLTSYNEQFF
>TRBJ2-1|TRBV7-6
CASSYKTSGSWYNEQFF
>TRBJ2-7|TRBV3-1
CASSLQNYEQYF
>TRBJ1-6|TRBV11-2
CASSDRFSYNSPLHF
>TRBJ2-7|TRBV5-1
CASSLDQGPYEQYF
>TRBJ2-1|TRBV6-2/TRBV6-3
CASSYQTGGSYNEQFF
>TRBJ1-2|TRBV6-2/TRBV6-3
CASSLTRRGGHGYTF
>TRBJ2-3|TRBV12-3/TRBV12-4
CATSSDTQYF
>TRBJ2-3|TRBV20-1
CSARAWGGDTQYF
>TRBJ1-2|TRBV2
CASRADRGGEGYTF
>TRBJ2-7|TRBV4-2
CASSPRTSGGREQYF
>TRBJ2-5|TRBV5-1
CASSLVSTSGETQYF
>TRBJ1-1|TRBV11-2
CASSEYGTPNTEAFF
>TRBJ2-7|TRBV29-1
CSVEQGPYEQYF
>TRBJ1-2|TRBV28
CAALSAYGYTF
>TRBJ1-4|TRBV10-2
CASSDERKLFF
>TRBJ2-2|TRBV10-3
CASWGTGDVTGELFF
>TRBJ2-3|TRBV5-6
CASTSSPRTSTDTQYF
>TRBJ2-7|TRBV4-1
CASSIGTLFYEQYF
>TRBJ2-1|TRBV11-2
CASSTYRGSSYNEQFF
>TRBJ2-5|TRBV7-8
CASSFRSGAQGETQYF
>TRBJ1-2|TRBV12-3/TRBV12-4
CASSFTVDGYTF
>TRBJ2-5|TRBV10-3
CAISGGLAVETQYF
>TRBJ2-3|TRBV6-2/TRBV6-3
CTSSYPDTQYF
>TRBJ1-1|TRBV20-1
CSARDGQGRNTEAFF
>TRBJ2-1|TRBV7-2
CASSLAGARPYNEQFF
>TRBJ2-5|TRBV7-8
CASSLASLAGDQTQYF
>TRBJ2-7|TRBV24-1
CATSEAGQGSYEQYF
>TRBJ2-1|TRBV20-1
CSASPRSNEQFF
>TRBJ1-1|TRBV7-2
CASSPSGGLTEAFF
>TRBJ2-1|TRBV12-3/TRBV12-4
CASRPELLTYNEQFF
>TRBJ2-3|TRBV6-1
CASSPRRGGSTDTQYF
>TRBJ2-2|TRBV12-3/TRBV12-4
CASSLLTAELFF
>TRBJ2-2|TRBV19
CASSPTIDTGELFF
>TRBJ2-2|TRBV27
CASSYLRSGGYTGELFF